The 27 T cell receptor beta chains in this list originate from one sample, sequenced in a study of shared clonotypes between healthy human individuals. Profiling relied on immunoSEQ multiplex PCR, and the TCRdb table lists in-frame clones only, not all of them. The sample holds about 1 million clones, about 76% seen once. The specimen was memory CD4+ T cells sorted from blood. Subset indicated: CD45RA-negative fraction. These receptors were taken from a man aged 18 to 35 in good health.

Comments on this clone: This may be a read error, as it is one base from a much larger clone. The chain has TRBV6-1 and TRBJ2-5, with 7 bases matching TRBD2. Trimming at V came to 5 bases and at J to 4 bases, leaving 4 bases not matched to a gene. Germline CDR1 MNHNS, CDR2 SASEGT. CDR3 size: 13 residues. The CDR3 nucleotides read TGTGCCAGCAGTAGGACTAGGGGAGAGACCCAGTACTTC. This encodes CASSRTRGETQYF.

V usage is TRBV5-1 and J usage is TRBJ1-3; 8 bases fit TRBD1. V was clipped by 4 bases and J by 2 bases; unmatched bases: 8. The CDR3 is 16 amino acids. CDR1 SGHRS and CDR2 YFSETQ come from the germline V gene. This CDR3 is CASSISGQGTGNTIYF. The CDR3 DNA is TGCGCCAGCAGCATTTCCGGACAGGGTACTGGAAACACCATATATTTT.

Worth noting for this clone: The same CDR3 also results from other DNA sequences found in this sample. The rearrangement uses TRBV7-8 and TRBJ1-1, with 7 bases aligning to TRBD1. Germline V gives CDR1 SGHVS, CDR2 FQNEAQ. Trimming cost V 5 bases and J 0 bases; bases outside gene matches: 3. This CDR3 region has 14 residues. For the CDR3, the DNA is TGTGCCAGCAGCCCAGGGACAGTGAACACTGAAGCTTTCTTT. Protein: CASSPGTVNTEAFF.

This clone was observed a few times. This chain uses TRBV9 with TRBJ1-4; 7 nucleotides agree with TRBD1. The trim removed 4 bases at V and 7 bases at J, leaving 7 bases unmatched. CDR1 and CDR2 (germline): SGDLS, YYNGEE. CDR3 size: 14 residues. The CDR3 DNA is TGTGCCAGCAGCCGGGACAGCGCCGTTGAAAAACTGTTTTTT. It specifies CASSRDSAVEKLFF.

This CDR3 reads CASSIDSTQGNQPQHF. The DNA for the CDR3 is TGTGCCAGTAGTATAGATAGCACCCAGGGCAATCAGCCCCAGCATTTT. The chain uses TRBV19 and TRBJ1-5; no firm D call. The CDR3 runs 16 residues. Germline values: CDR1 LNHDA, CDR2 SQIVND (reference sequence). Trimming shortened V by 0 bases and J by 2 bases, and 11 bases separated the two germline ends.

The chain couples TRBV5-1 to TRBJ1-1; D remains unclear. Germline V CDR1 and CDR2: SGHRS, YFSETQ. The V gene lost 0 bases and the J gene lost 1 base, with 4 bases spanning the gap. The CDR3 has 13 amino acids. The DNA for the CDR3 is TGCGCCAGCAGCTTGGCCGCGAACACTGAAGCTTTCTTT. It translates to CASSLAANTEAFF.

The chain uses TRBV7-2 and TRBJ1-1; D remains unclear. The CDR3 is 16 residues long. V shed 1 base and J shed 0 bases, with 12 bases lying between them. The V gene's germline CDR1 is SGHTA and CDR2 FQGNSA. The CDR3 sequence: CASSLVGTLMNTEAFF. The DNA of the CDR3 is TGTGCCAGCAGCTTAGTCGGCACGCTCATGAACACTGAAGCTTTCTTT.

The chain uses TRBV7-8 and TRBJ2-7; tentatively, D is TRBD1 (6 bases). This CDR3 region has 11 residues. The V gene lost 8 bases and the J gene lost 4 bases, with 9 bases spanning the gap. Germline CDR1 reads SGHVS; CDR2 reads FQNEAQ. CDR3 amino acids: CASSGEYEQYF. Written as DNA, the CDR3 is TGTGCCAGCTCAGGGGAATACGAGCAGTACTTC.

The V gene is TRBV30, the J gene TRBJ1-1; 7 bases match TRBD1. Germline V gene data show CDR1 as GTSNPN and CDR2 as SVGIG (reference sequence). This CDR3 spans 15 amino acids. The V and J ends lost 0 bases and 1 base, in that order; junction bases with no gene match: 5. The CDR3 DNA reads TGTGCCTGGAGTGTACAGGGACAGTCGAACACTGAAGCTTTCTTT. Amino acids: CAWSVQGQSNTEAFF.

The chain joins TRBV7-2 to TRBJ1-1; no reliable D call. This CDR3 is built from 13 residues. V lost 7 bases, J lost 5 bases, and 14 bases lay in between. From germline, CDR1 is SGHTA and CDR2 FQGNSA. CDR3 in amino acids: CASNLNKDTEAFF. CDR3 bases: TGTGCCAGCAACCTGAACAAGGATACTGAAGCTTTCTTT. The entire variable domain, with the rest obtained from reference TRBV7-2 and TRBJ1-1, is as follows: GAGVSQSPSNKVTEKGKDVELRCDPISGHTALYWYRQSLGQGLEFLIYFQGNSAPDKSGLPSDRFSAERTGGSVSTLTIQRTQQEDSAVYLCASNLNKDTEAFFGQGTRLTVV.

A remark on this clone: This specimen includes other DNA sequences encoding the same CDR3. This rearrangement joins TRBV9 to TRBJ2-1; TRBD2 is a possible D gene (5 bases). CDR1 is SGDLS and CDR2 is YYNGEE in the germline V gene. The CDR3 is 15 residues long. The germline V and J ends were trimmed by 0 bases and 0 bases, with 7 bases remaining between them. The DNA for the CDR3 is TGTGCCAGCAGCGTAGGAGGGATCTCCTACAATGAGCAGTTCTTC. Its protein is CASSVGGISYNEQFF.

The chain joins TRBV7-9 to TRBJ1-4; no clear D. The ends were cut back, 5 bases at V and 2 bases at J, with 12 bases in the middle. The CDR3 length is 15 residues. Germline lookup yields CDR1 SEHNR and CDR2 FQNEAQ (reference sequence). The CDR3 DNA sequence: TGTGCCAGCAGCACGGACTTGCCGACTAATGAAAAACTGTTTTTT. Protein sequence: CASSTDLPTNEKLFF.

The CDR3 DNA follows: TGTGCCAGCCGCTCGTGGAGAAACACAGATACGCAGTATTTT. Protein product: CASRSWRNTDTQYF. The chain recombines TRBV6-5 with TRBJ2-3; D not certain. Germline V gives CDR1 MNHEY, CDR2 SVGAGI. The V end was cut by 8 bases, the J end by 2 bases, with 14 bases between. The CDR3 spans 14 residues.

This clone was picked up one time. This chain connects TRBV5-1 to TRBJ2-2; 10 bases agree with TRBD1. With 8 bases clipped from V and 1 base from J, the junction kept 8 bases outside the gene matches. Germline assignment: CDR1 SGHRS and CDR2 YFSETQ. The CDR3 contains 16 residues. CDR3 amino acids: CASRQGAPMNTGELFF. The CDR3 coding sequence is TGCGCCAGTAGACAGGGGGCGCCTATGAACACCGGGGAGCTGTTTTTT.

The V call is TRBV6-5, the J call TRBJ1-2, with unresolved D. V lost 6 bases and J 8 bases, leaving 16 bases between the germline ends. From germline, CDR1 is MNHEY and CDR2 SVGAGI. This CDR3 region has 13 residues. DNA of the CDR3: TGTGCCAGCAGGCTCCCGGGCTTGCGGGGCTACACCTTC. This sequence encodes CASRLPGLRGYTF.

The J gene is TRBJ2-1, the V gene TRBV5-1; D may be TRBD1 or TRBD2 (5 bases each). The CDR3 consists of 13 residues. The germline CDR1 and CDR2 sequences are SGHRS and YFSETQ. V was trimmed by 3 bases and J by 8 bases, leaving 12 bases between them. In DNA, the CDR3 is TGCGCCAGCAGCTCTAGCAGGGCGGATGAGCAGTTCTTC. Encoded protein: CASSSSRADEQFF.

This chain connects TRBV5-1 to TRBJ1-4; 9 bases agree with TRBD1. This CDR3 region has 14 residues. CDR1 is SGHRS and CDR2 is YFSETQ in the germline V gene. Trimming cost V 10 bases and J 4 bases; bases outside gene matches: 8. The CDR3 sequence: CASEVGQGNEKLFF. The CDR3 region has the DNA TGCGCCTCAGAGGTGGGACAGGGTAATGAAAAACTGTTTTTT.

This rearrangement joins TRBV6-1 to TRBJ1-6; possible D gene TRBD1, 5 bases. Trimming stripped 1 base from V and 0 bases from J, with 13 bases between. This CDR3 comprises 18 residues. CDR1 and CDR2 from the germline V gene are MNHNS and SASEGT. The CDR3 loop is CASSEGVPGSSYNSPLHF. The CDR3 region has the DNA TGTGCCAGCAGTGAAGGGGTCCCAGGGAGCTCCTATAATTCACCCCTCCACTTT.

V usage is TRBV2 and J usage is TRBJ2-7; D not certain. The germline V and J ends were trimmed by 2 bases and 2 bases, with 13 bases remaining between them. Germline lookup yields CDR1 SNHLY and CDR2 FYNNEI. CDR3 length equals 15 residues. The CDR3 DNA follows: TGTGCCAGCAGTGAACTAGTGTCACAAACCTACGAGCAGTACTTC. This codes for CASSELVSQTYEQYF. The entire variable domain, with the rest obtained from reference TRBV2 and TRBJ2-7, is as follows: EPEVTQTPSHQVTQMGQEVILRCVPISNHLYFYWYRQILGQKVEFLVSFYNNEISEKSEIFDDQFSVERPDGSNFTLKIRSTKLEDSAMYFCASSELVSQTYEQYFGPGTRLTVT.

This chain uses TRBV6-6 with TRBJ1-4, with 10 bases identical to TRBD1. The CDR3 has 14 residues. Germline V gives CDR1 MNHNY, CDR2 SVGAGI (reference sequence). V was pared by 5 bases and J by 7 bases, with 4 bases of the junction left unmatched. CDR3 bases: TGTGCCAGCAGTCCGGGACAGGGGAGTGAAAAACTGTTTTTT. Encoded protein: CASSPGQGSEKLFF.

This chain uses TRBV5-5 with TRBJ1-1; D may be TRBD1 (5 bases). CDR3 length: 14 amino acids. Looked up from germline, CDR1 is SGHKS and CDR2 is YYEKEE (reference sequence). Deletions cut 5 bases from V and 1 base from J, with 12 bases between. CDR3 coding DNA: TGTGCCAGCAGGGGGGGACGGACGAACACTGAAGCTTTCTTT. This encodes CASRGGRTNTEAFF.

This chain links TRBV7-8 with TRBJ2-1; D is unresolved. Trimming removed 1 base at V and 0 bases at J, with 10 bases between. Germline lookup yields CDR1 SGHVS and CDR2 FQNEAQ. The CDR3 spans 16 residues. The CDR3 loop reads CASSLDLTHSYNEQFF. The CDR3 DNA follows: TGTGCCAGCAGCTTAGACTTGACTCACTCCTACAATGAGCAGTTCTTC. Full variable domain (remainder filled in from reference TRBV7-8 and TRBJ2-1): GAGVSQSPRYKVAKRGQDVALRCDPISGHVSLFWYQQALGQGPEFLTYFQNEAQLDKSGLPSDRFFAERPEGSVSTLKIQRTQQEDSAVYLCASSLDLTHSYNEQFFGPGTRLTVL.

This clone came up once. The chain carries TRBV18 and TRBJ2-7, with D possibly TRBD2 on 6 matching bases. Per the germline V gene, CDR1 is KGHSH and CDR2 is LQKENI. The CDR3 contains 15 residues. V lost 2 bases and J 4 bases, leaving 15 bases between the germline ends. The CDR3 sequence is CASSPSSGGRYEQYF. CDR3 DNA sequence: TGTGCCAGCTCACCATCCTCCGGGGGTAGATACGAGCAGTACTTC.

This clone was detected a few times. The rearrangement uses TRBV5-1 and TRBJ2-7; maybe TRBD2 (6 bases). The germline CDR1 and CDR2 sequences are SGHRS and YFSETQ. The CDR3 has 15 residues. Between the trimmed V and J ends, which lost 4 bases and 1 base, there was a span of 15 bases. The CDR3 loop is CASSVAGSESYEQYF. DNA of the CDR3: TGCGCCAGCAGCGTTGCGGGGTCTGAGTCCTACGAGCAGTACTTC.

In this sample, this clone turned up once. The rearrangement links TRBV7-2 to TRBJ2-3; the D is unclear. Per the germline V gene, CDR1 is SGHTA and CDR2 is FQGNSA. The CDR3 length is 12 residues. The germline V and J ends were trimmed by 8 bases and 8 bases, with 14 bases remaining between them. The CDR3 protein is CASEGDSTTQYF. For the CDR3, the DNA is TGTGCCAGCGAAGGAGATAGTACTACGCAGTATTTT.

The V and J genes are TRBV20-1 and TRBJ2-7; D unclear. This CDR3 has 11 amino acids. Trimming took 5 bases from V and 2 from J, leaving 7 bases between them. Per the germline V gene, CDR1 is DFQATT and CDR2 is SNEGSKA (reference sequence). As DNA, the CDR3 is TGCAGTGCTCAGAGCACCTACGAGCAGTACTTC. It yields the protein CSAQSTYEQYF.

As concerns this clone: The sample contains more than one DNA sequence encoding this CDR3. The V and J genes are TRBV5-6 and TRBJ1-2; no clear D. Per the germline V gene, CDR1 is SGHDT and CDR2 is YYEEEE. The CDR3 sequence is 13 residues long. Trimming pared 0 bases from V and 4 bases from J, leaving 7 bases between. CDR3 DNA: TGTGCCAGCAGCTTGGGCAGAACCTATGGCTACACCTTC. Translation: CASSLGRTYGYTF.